A selection of T cell receptor beta chains follows, all from one sample in a study of monozygotic twins with inflammatory bowel disease. TCRdb re-called the 5' RACE reads and shows each CDR3 protein once, DNA omitted. The sample table sets out a few hundred thousand distinct CDR3 sequences. The sample comprised blood. These TCRs come from a human donor with ulcerative colitis or Crohn's disease, or a healthy co-twin of an affected twin (not recorded which). CDR3s include the opening cysteine and the closing phenylalanine or tryptophan.

j_call v_call cdr3_aa
TRBJ2-1 TRBV7-8 CASSVTSGGAGEQFF
TRBJ1-5 TRBV28 CASTPTSGSARPQHF
TRBJ2-3 TRBV12-3/TRBV12-4 CASSRRGISTDTQYF
TRBJ1-2 TRBV7-9 CASSLFTDNYGYTF
TRBJ2-7 TRBV27 CASSTRSSGYEQYF
TRBJ2-1 TRBV13 CASSLSLTAYNEQFF
TRBJ1-3 TRBV7-9 CASSYGGGPGSGNTIYF
TRBJ2-1 TRBV7-9 CASSFVSGNEQFF
TRBJ2-7 TRBV7-2 CASSLLGTTYEQYF
TRBJ2-1 TRBV5-1 CASSWEAAGGSEQFF
TRBJ2-1 TRBV10-3 CAINSGGEQFF
TRBJ2-1 TRBV2 CASSETSLGYEQFF
TRBJ2-2 TRBV18 CASSPEAGELFF
TRBJ2-5 TRBV9 CASSAQVGVETQYF